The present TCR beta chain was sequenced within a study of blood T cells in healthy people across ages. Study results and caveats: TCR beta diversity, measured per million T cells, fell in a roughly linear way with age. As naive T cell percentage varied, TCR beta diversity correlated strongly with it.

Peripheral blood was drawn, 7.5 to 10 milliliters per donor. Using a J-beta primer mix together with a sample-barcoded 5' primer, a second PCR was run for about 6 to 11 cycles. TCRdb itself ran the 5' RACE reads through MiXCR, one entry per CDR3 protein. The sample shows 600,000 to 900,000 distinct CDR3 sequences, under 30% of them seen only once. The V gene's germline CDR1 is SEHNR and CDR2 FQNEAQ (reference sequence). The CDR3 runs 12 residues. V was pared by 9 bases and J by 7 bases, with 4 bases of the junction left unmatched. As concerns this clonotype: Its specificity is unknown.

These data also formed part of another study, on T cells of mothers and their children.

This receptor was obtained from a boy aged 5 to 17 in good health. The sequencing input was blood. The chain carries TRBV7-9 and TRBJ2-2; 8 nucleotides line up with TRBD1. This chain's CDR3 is CARGQGHGELFF. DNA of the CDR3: TGTGCCAGAGGACAGGGTCACGGGGAGCTGTTTTTT.